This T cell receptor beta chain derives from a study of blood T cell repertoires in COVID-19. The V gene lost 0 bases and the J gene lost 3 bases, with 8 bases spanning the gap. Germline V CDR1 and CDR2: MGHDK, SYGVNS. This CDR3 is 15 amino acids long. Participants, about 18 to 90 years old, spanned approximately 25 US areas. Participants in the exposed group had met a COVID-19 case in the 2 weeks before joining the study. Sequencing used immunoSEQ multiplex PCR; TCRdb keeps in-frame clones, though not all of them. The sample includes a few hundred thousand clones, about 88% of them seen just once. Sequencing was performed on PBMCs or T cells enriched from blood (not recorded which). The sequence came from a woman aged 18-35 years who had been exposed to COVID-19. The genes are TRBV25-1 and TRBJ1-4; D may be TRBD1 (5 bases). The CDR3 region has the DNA TGTGCCAGCAGTGAATATAGGGGTTCTAATGAAAAACTGTTTTTT. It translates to CASSEYRGSNEKLFF.